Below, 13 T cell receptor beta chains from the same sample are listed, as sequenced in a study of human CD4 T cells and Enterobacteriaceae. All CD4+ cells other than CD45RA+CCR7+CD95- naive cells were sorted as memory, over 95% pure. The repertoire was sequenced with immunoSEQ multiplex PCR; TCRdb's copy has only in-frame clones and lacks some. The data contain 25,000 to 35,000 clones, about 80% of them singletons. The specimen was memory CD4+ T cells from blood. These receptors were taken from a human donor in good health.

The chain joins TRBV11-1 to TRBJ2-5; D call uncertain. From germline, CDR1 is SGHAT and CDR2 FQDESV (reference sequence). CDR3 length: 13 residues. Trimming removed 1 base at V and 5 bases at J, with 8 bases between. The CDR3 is CASSLGFGETQYF. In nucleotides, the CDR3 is TGTGCCAGCAGCTTAGGCTTTGGTGAGACCCAGTACTTC. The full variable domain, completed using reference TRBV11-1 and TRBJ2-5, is EAEVAQSPRYKITEKSQAVAFWCDPISGHATLYWYRQILGQGPELLVQFQDESVVDDSQLPKDRFSAERLKGVDSTLKIQPAELGDSAMYLCASSLGFGETQYFGPGTRLLVL.

In DNA, the CDR3 is TGCAGTGCTGGTCTCCAAGAGACCCAGTACTTC. It specifies CSAGLQETQYF. The chain carries TRBV20-1 and TRBJ2-5; no clear D. Germline-derived CDR1 and CDR2 are DFQATT and SNEGSKA (reference sequence). The CDR3 sequence is 11 residues long. V was cut by 5 bases and J by 1 base, with 5 bases left in between.

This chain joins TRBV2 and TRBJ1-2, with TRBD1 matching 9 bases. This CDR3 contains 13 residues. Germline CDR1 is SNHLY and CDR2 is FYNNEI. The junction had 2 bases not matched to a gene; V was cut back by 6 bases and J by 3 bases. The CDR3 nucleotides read TGTGCCAGCAGCGGGGACAGGGACTATGGCTACACCTTC. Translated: CASSGDRDYGYTF.

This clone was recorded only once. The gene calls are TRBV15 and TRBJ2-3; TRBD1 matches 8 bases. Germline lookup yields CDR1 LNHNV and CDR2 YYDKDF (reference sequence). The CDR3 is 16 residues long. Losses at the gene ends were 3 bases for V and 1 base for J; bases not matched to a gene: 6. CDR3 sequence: CATSSQGALRTDTQYF. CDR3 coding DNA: TGTGCCACCAGCAGCCAGGGGGCTCTCCGCACAGATACGCAGTATTTT.

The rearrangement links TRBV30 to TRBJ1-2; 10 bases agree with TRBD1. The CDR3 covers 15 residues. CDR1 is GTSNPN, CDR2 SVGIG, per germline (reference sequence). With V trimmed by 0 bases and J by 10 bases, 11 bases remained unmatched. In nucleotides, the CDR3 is TGTGCCTGGAGTGTAGGCGGTGGGACAGGGGTCCCCTACACCTTC. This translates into CAWSVGGGTGVPYTF.

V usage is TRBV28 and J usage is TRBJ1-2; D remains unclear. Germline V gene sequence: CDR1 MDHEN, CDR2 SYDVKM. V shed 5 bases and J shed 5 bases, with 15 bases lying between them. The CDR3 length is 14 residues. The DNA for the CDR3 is TGTGCCAGCAGTCCGATCGGGAATAGTTATGGCTACACCTTC. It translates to CASSPIGNSYGYTF.

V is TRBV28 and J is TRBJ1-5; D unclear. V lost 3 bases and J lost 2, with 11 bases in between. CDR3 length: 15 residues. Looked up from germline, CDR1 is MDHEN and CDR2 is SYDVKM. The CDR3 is CASSFSAGGNQPQHF. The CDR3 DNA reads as TGTGCCAGCAGTTTCTCGGCGGGTGGCAATCAGCCCCAGCATTTT.

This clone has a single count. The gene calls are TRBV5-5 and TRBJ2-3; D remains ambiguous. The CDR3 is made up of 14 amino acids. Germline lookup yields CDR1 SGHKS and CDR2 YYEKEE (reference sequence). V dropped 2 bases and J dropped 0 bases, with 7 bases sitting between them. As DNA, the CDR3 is TGTGCCAGCAGCTTTGAAGGGAGCACAGATACGCAGTATTTT. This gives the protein CASSFEGSTDTQYF.

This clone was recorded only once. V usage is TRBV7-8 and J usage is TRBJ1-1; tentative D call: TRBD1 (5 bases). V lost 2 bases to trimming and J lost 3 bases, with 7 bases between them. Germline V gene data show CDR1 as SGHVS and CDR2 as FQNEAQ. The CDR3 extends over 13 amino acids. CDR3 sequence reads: CASSLQGHTEAFF. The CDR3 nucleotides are TGTGCCAGCAGCTTACAGGGCCACACTGAAGCTTTCTTT.

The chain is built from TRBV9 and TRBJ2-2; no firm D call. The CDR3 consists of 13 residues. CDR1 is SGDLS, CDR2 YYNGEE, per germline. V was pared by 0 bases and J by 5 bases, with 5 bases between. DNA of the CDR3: TGTGCCAGCAGCGTAGGTCAAACCGGGGAGCTGTTTTTT. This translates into CASSVGQTGELFF.

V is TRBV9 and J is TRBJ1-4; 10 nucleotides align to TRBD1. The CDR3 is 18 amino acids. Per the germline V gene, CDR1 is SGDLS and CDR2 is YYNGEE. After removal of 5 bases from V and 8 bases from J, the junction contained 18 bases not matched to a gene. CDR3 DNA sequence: TGTGCCAGCAGGACCGGGGGACAGGGGATAGATGGAAAGGAAAAACTGTTTTTT. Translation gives CASRTGGQGIDGKEKLFF.

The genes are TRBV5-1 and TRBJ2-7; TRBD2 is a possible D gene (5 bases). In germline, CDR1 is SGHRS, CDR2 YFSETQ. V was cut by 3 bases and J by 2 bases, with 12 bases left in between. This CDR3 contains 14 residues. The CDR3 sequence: CASSYASGTYEQYF. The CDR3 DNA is TGCGCCAGCAGCTACGCCAGCGGTACCTACGAGCAGTACTTC.

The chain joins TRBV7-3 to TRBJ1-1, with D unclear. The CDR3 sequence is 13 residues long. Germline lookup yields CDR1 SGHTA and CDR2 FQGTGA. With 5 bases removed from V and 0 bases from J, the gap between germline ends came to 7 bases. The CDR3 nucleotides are TGTGCCAGCAGCCCCTACTTGAACACTGAAGCTTTCTTT. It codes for CASSPYLNTEAFF.